This T cell receptor beta chain appears in the sequencing data of a study of memory CD4+ T cells and cytomegalovirus serostatus. Some clones are missing from TCRdb's copy, which holds only in-frame ones; the method was immunoSEQ multiplex PCR. The table lists 35,000 to 45,000 clones, around 84% of them singletons. Looked up from germline, CDR1 is KGHSH and CDR2 is LQKENI. Deletions cut 10 bases from V and 7 bases from J, with 19 bases between. The CDR3 covers 13 residues. The sort gate was single viable CD3+CD4+CD8-CD45RO+ cells for memory CD4+ T cells. The chain carries TRBV18 and TRBJ1-1; D not resolved. The sequencing sample was made of memory CD4+ T cells from blood. The source of this sequence is an adult in good health and CMV-seronegative. In DNA, the CDR3 is TGTGCCACCTCTGGGAATCGGGGTATTGAAGCTTTCTTT. Amino acids: CATSGNRGIEAFF.